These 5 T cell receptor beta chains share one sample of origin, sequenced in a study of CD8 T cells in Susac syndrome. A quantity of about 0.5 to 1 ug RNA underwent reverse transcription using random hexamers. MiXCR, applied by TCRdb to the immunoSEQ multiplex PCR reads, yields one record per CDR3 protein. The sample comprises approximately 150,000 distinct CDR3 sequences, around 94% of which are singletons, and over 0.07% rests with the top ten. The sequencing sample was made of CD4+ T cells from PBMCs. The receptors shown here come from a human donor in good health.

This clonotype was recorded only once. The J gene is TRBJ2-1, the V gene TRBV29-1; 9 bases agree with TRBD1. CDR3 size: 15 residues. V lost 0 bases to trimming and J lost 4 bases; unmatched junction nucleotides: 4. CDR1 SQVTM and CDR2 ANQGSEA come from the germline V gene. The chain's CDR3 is CSVEDTTGGYNEQFF. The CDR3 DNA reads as TGCAGCGTTGAAGATACGACAGGGGGTTACAATGAGCAGTTCTTC.

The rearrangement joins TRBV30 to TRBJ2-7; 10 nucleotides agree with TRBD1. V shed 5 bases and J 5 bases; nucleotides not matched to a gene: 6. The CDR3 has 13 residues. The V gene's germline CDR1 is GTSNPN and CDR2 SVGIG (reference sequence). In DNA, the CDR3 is TGTGCCTGGGGGGACAGGGGTATCCACGAGCAGTACTTC. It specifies CAWGDRGIHEQYF.

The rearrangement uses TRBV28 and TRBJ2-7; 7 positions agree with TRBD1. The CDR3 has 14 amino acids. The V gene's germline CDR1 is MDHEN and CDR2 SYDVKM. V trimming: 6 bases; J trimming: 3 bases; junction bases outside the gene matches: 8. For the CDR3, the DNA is TGTGCCAGCAGCCCGACAGGGATCAGCTACGAGCAGTACTTC. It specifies CASSPTGISYEQYF.

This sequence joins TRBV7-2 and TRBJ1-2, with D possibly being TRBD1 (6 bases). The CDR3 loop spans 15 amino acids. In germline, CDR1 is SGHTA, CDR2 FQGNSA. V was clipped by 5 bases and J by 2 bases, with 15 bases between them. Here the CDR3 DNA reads TGTGCCAGCAGCCCCACCGGGACACAAAACTATGGCTACACCTTC. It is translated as CASSPTGTQNYGYTF.

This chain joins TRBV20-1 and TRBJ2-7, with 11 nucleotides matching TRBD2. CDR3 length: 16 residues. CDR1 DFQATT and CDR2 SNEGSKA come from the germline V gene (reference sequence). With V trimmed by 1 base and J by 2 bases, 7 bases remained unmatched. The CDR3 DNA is TGCAGTGCTAGAGGGCCTGGTAGCGGGAGGGCCTACGAGCAGTACTTC. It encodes CSARGPGSGRAYEQYF.